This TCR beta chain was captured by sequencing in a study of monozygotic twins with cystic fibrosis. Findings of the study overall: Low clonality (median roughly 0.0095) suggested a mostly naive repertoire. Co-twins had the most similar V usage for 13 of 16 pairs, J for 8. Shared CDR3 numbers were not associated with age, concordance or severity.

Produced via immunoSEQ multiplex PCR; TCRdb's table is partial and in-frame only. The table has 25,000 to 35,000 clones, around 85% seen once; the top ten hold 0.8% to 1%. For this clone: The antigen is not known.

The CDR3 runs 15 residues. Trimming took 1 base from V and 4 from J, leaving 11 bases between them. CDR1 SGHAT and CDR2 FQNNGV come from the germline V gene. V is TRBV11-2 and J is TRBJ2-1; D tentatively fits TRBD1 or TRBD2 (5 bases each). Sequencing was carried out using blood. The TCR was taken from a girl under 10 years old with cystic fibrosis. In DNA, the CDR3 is TGTGCCAGCAGCTTAGGGGACGTAGCTTACAATGAGCAGTTCTTC. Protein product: CASSLGDVAYNEQFF. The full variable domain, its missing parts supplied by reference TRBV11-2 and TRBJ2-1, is EAGVAQSPRYKIIEKRQSVAFWCNPISGHATLYWYQQILGQGPKLLIQFQNNGVVDDSQLPKDRFSAERLKGVDSTLKIQPAKLEDSAVYLCASSLGDVAYNEQFFGPGTRLTVL.